These T cell receptor beta chains were read from a single sample in a study of control samples from healthy donors and cancer patients. Using immunoSEQ multiplex PCR, the repertoire was profiled, and TCRdb retains in-frame clones only, with some absent. The sample lists 110,000 or so clones, around 92% occurring once. Sequencing used blood. These receptors were taken from a middle-aged man in good health. Both conserved end residues are part of each CDR3. D genes are given only for firm matches. Only some rows state a clone size, as once, few, many or a class for expanded clones.

v_gene: TRBV11-2
j_gene: TRBJ1-3
abundance: NA
d_gene: NA
CDR3nt: TGTGCCAGCAGCTTAGTCGCGGCCCTCTCTGGAAACACCATATATTTT
CDR3aa: CASSLVAALSGNTIYF

v_gene: TRBV11-2
j_gene: TRBJ2-7
abundance: NA
d_gene: NA
CDR3nt: TGTGCCAGCAGCCAGGCCACGGGACATGGGTCCTACGAGCAGTACTTC
CDR3aa: CASSQATGHGSYEQYF

v_gene: TRBV27
j_gene: TRBJ1-5
abundance: NA
d_gene: TRBD1
CDR3nt: TGTGCCAGCAGTTATACAGGGGGAAATCAGCCCCAGCATTTT
CDR3aa: CASSYTGGNQPQHF

v_gene: TRBV7-2
j_gene: TRBJ2-1
abundance: NA
d_gene: TRBD2
CDR3nt: TGTGCCAGCAGCCTTGTAGGCGGGGGTCAAAATGAGCAGTTCTTC
CDR3aa: CASSLVGGGQNEQFF

v_gene: TRBV19
j_gene: TRBJ2-2
abundance: NA
d_gene: NA
CDR3nt: TGTGCCAGTAGAGGACCGACTTACACCGGGGAGCTGTTTTTT
CDR3aa: CASRGPTYTGELFF

v_gene: TRBV27
j_gene: TRBJ2-1
abundance: NA
d_gene: TRBD2
CDR3nt: TGTGCCAGCAGGGTTAGCGGGGGGGCCTACAATGAGCAGTTCTTC
CDR3aa: CASRVSGGAYNEQFF

v_gene: TRBV11-2
j_gene: TRBJ2-1
abundance: NA
d_gene: NA
CDR3nt: TGTGCCAGCAGCTTAGAGATGACTAGAGTCGATGAGCAGTTCTTC
CDR3aa: CASSLEMTRVDEQFF

v_gene: TRBV5-1
j_gene: TRBJ2-7
abundance: NA
d_gene: TRBD1
CDR3nt: TGCGCCAGCAGCCTAAGTAGGACAGGACCTTACGAGCAGTACTTC
CDR3aa: CASSLSRTGPYEQYF

v_gene: TRBV5-5
j_gene: TRBJ1-6
abundance: NA
d_gene: TRBD1
CDR3nt: TGTGCCAGCAGCGGGACAGGGGGCCTCTATAATTCACCCCTCCACTTT
CDR3aa: CASSGTGGLYNSPLHF

v_gene: TRBV15
j_gene: TRBJ1-1
abundance: NA
d_gene: TRBD1
CDR3nt: TGTGCCACCAGCAGAGTGGACTACAGGGGCAACACTGAAGCTTTCTTT
CDR3aa: CATSRVDYRGNTEAFF

v_gene: TRBV5-5
j_gene: TRBJ2-7
abundance: NA
d_gene: NA
CDR3nt: TGTGCCAGCCACGGACTGGCAGGCGAGCAGTACTTC
CDR3aa: CASHGLAGEQYF

v_gene: TRBV28
j_gene: TRBJ1-1
abundance: NA
d_gene: TRBD1
CDR3nt: TGTGCCAGCAGTTTAATTGGTGGCAGGGGGTTGAACACTGAAGCTTTCTTT
CDR3aa: CASSLIGGRGLNTEAFF

v_gene: TRBV5-8
j_gene: TRBJ2-5
abundance: few
d_gene: TRBD1
CDR3nt: TGTGCCAGCAGCCAGACAGGGGGCTATGAGACCCAGTACTTC
CDR3aa: CASSQTGGYETQYF

v_gene: TRBV9
j_gene: TRBJ1-2
abundance: NA
d_gene: NA
CDR3nt: TGTGCCAGCAGCGTAGCTACAGGGTTTGGCTACACCTTC
CDR3aa: CASSVATGFGYTF

v_gene: TRBV18
j_gene: TRBJ2-7
abundance: NA
d_gene: NA
CDR3nt: TGTGCCAGCTCACCACCGACGGGTCAGGGGTCCTACGAGCAGTACTTC
CDR3aa: CASSPPTGQGSYEQYF

v_gene: TRBV29-1
j_gene: TRBJ1-2
abundance: few
d_gene: NA
CDR3nt: TGCAGCGTTGGCGACAGTGCCTATGGCTACACCTTC
CDR3aa: CSVGDSAYGYTF

v_gene: TRBV2
j_gene: TRBJ2-7
abundance: NA
d_gene: NA
CDR3nt: TGTGCCAGCAGTATCATTGAGTCCTACGAGCAGTACTTC
CDR3aa: CASSIIESYEQYF

v_gene: TRBV5-1
j_gene: TRBJ2-2
abundance: NA
d_gene: TRBD1
CDR3nt: TGCGCCAGCAGGGACAGGGAATCCGGGGAGCTGTTTTTT
CDR3aa: CASRDRESGELFF

v_gene: TRBV6-6
j_gene: TRBJ2-1
abundance: NA
d_gene: NA
CDR3nt: TGTGCCAGCTGGAGCCCCGGGGGCGAGAATGAGCAGTTCTTC
CDR3aa: CASWSPGGENEQFF

v_gene: TRBV14
j_gene: TRBJ2-7
abundance: NA
d_gene: TRBD2
CDR3nt: TGTGCCAGCAGCTCTAGCGGGGGCCCTACCTACGAGCAGTACTTC
CDR3aa: CASSSSGGPTYEQYF

v_gene: TRBV7-2
j_gene: TRBJ2-1
abundance: NA
d_gene: NA
CDR3nt: TGTGCCAGCAGCTCCCAAACTCACAGAGGGAATGAGCAGTTCTTC
CDR3aa: CASSSQTHRGNEQFF

v_gene: TRBV30
j_gene: TRBJ1-1
abundance: NA
d_gene: NA
CDR3nt: TGTGCCTGGGCTAAAGAGAACACTGAAGCTTTCTTT
CDR3aa: CAWAKENTEAFF

v_gene: TRBV15
j_gene: TRBJ2-5
abundance: NA
d_gene: TRBD1
CDR3nt: TGTGCCACCAGCATTCAGGGGGTGGAGACCCAGTACTTC
CDR3aa: CATSIQGVETQYF

v_gene: TRBV12-3/TRBV12-4
j_gene: TRBJ2-5
abundance: NA
d_gene: NA
CDR3nt: TGTGCCAGCAGTTCGGGTTGGTCCGAGACCCAGTACTTC
CDR3aa: CASSSGWSETQYF

v_gene: TRBV30
j_gene: TRBJ1-5
abundance: NA
d_gene: NA
CDR3nt: TGTGCCTGGGCCGAGAACAATCAGCCCCAGCATTTT
CDR3aa: CAWAENNQPQHF

v_gene: TRBV5-1
j_gene: TRBJ1-6
abundance: NA
d_gene: NA
CDR3nt: TGCGCCAGCAGCCCACAGGGAGGGAATTCACCCCTCCACTTT
CDR3aa: CASSPQGGNSPLHF

v_gene: TRBV5-1
j_gene: TRBJ1-6
abundance: NA
d_gene: NA
CDR3nt: TGCGCCAGCAGCTTGGGCAGAGGGAGAGGCGATTCACCCCTCCACTTT
CDR3aa: CASSLGRGRGDSPLHF

v_gene: TRBV5-8
j_gene: TRBJ2-5
abundance: NA
d_gene: TRBD1
CDR3nt: TGTGCCAGCAGCGGGGGACAGCGGAGTCAAGAGACCCAGTACTTC
CDR3aa: CASSGGQRSQETQYF

v_gene: TRBV5-1
j_gene: TRBJ1-1
abundance: once
d_gene: NA
CDR3nt: TGCGCCAGCAGCTACAATACACTGAACACTGAAGCTTTCTTT
CDR3aa: CASSYNTLNTEAFF

v_gene: TRBV6-6
j_gene: TRBJ1-5
abundance: NA
d_gene: NA
CDR3nt: TGTGCCAGCAGTTATGGGGCCGCACAGCCCCAGCATTTT
CDR3aa: CASSYGAAQPQHF

v_gene: TRBV27
j_gene: TRBJ1-2
abundance: NA
d_gene: TRBD1
CDR3nt: TGTGCCAGCAGTTTAGCACAGGGGGAGAGTGGCTACACCTTC
CDR3aa: CASSLAQGESGYTF

v_gene: TRBV4-2
j_gene: TRBJ2-2
abundance: NA
d_gene: NA
CDR3nt: TGTGCCAGCAGCCAAGATCCAGGGAACACCGGGGAGCTGTTTTTT
CDR3aa: CASSQDPGNTGELFF

v_gene: TRBV7-9
j_gene: TRBJ2-7
abundance: NA
d_gene: NA
CDR3nt: TGTGCCAGCAGCTTAGCAGGGGCCGAGCAGTACTTC
CDR3aa: CASSLAGAEQYF

v_gene: TRBV10-3
j_gene: TRBJ2-5
abundance: NA
d_gene: TRBD2
CDR3nt: TGTGCCTCCCGTGGGAGCGGGGGGGCGGAAGAGACCCAGTACTTC
CDR3aa: CASRGSGGAEETQYF

v_gene: TRBV24-1
j_gene: TRBJ2-1
abundance: NA
d_gene: NA
CDR3nt: TGTGCCACCAGTGATTTATACAATGAGCAGTTCTTC
CDR3aa: CATSDLYNEQFF

v_gene: TRBV9
j_gene: TRBJ2-3
abundance: NA
d_gene: NA
CDR3nt: TGTGCCAGCAGCGTAGCTTTGGGGGCTATTAGCACAGATACGCAGTATTTT
CDR3aa: CASSVALGAISTDTQYF

v_gene: TRBV15
j_gene: TRBJ1-3
abundance: few
d_gene: TRBD1
CDR3nt: TGTGCCACCAGCAGTCCCTGGACAGGGGGCTTTGGAAACACCATATATTTT
CDR3aa: CATSSPWTGGFGNTIYF

v_gene: TRBV29-1
j_gene: TRBJ1-2
abundance: once
d_gene: NA
CDR3nt: TGCAGCGCTGAAGGGGTAAACTATGGCTACACCTTC
CDR3aa: CSAEGVNYGYTF

v_gene: TRBV10-1
j_gene: TRBJ1-2
abundance: once
d_gene: NA
CDR3nt: TGCGCCAGCAGTGAGTCGTGGGAAACTAACTATGGCTACACCTTC
CDR3aa: CASSESWETNYGYTF

v_gene: TRBV6-2/TRBV6-3
j_gene: TRBJ2-5
abundance: few
d_gene: TRBD1
CDR3nt: TGTGCCAGCAGCTGGGGACAGAGGGAGACCCAGTACTTC
CDR3aa: CASSWGQRETQYF

v_gene: TRBV14
j_gene: TRBJ1-4
abundance: few
d_gene: NA
CDR3nt: TGTGCCAGCAGCCAAGATGCCGGGGTGGTCGGTGAAAAACTGTTTTTT
CDR3aa: CASSQDAGVVGEKLFF